This T cell receptor (beta chain) was obtained from a study of T cell responses to AZD1222 COVID-19 vaccine. In germline, CDR1 is GTSNPN, CDR2 SVGIG (reference sequence). With 8 bases removed from V and 0 bases from J, the gap between germline ends came to 12 bases. The CDR3 covers 13 residues. TCRdb's table, derived via immunoSEQ multiplex PCR, lists solely in-frame clones and lacks some. The repertoire holds some 200,000 clones, around nine tenths seen once, with roughly a quarter in the top ten. Broader study findings: In a largely white British group with more females than males, clonal diversity was possibly underestimated. Baseline seropositivity occurred in only six AZD1222 recipients. Only after the peak T cell response were repertoires sampled. Spike-specific TCR breadth and depth were elevated following two AZD1222 doses.

As concerns this clone: No antigen is known for it.

This sequence was found in an adult who received the AZD1222 COVID-19 vaccine. The rearrangement joins TRBV30 to TRBJ2-3, with D possibly matching TRBD1 (5 bases). Sequenced here: peripheral blood, sampled 28 days after the second AZD1222 dose. CDR3 coding DNA: TGTGCCCGTAGGGGCAAAAGCACAGATACGCAGTATTTT. This codes for CARRGKSTDTQYF.